A selection of T cell receptor beta chains follows, all from one sample in a study of T cells in tumors after PD-1 blockade. Profiled with immunoSEQ multiplex PCR; TCRdb holds only in-frame clones, not every one. This table has under 40,000 clones, 73% appearing once. This specimen was PBMCs, taken after anti-PD-1 treatment. These receptor sequences come from a human donor with basal cell carcinoma. Both conserved end residues are part of each CDR3. Fields, in order: V gene, D gene, J gene, clone size, CDR3 DNA, CDR3 protein. A D gene is named only where the DNA matches it firmly. The size entry is marked missing in some rows and otherwise reads once, few, many or a size class.

>TRBV6-5|TRBD1|TRBJ2-7|.
TGTGCCAGCAGAGAGGACAGGGCGGTCCCCTACGAGCAGTACTTC
CASREDRAVPYEQYF
>TRBV24-1|TRBD2|TRBJ2-7|.
TGTGCCACCAGCCAAGGGAGGGACGGGGAGGGGGAGCAGTACTTC
CATSQGRDGEGEQYF
>TRBV28|.|TRBJ1-1|.
TGTGCCAGCAGGAGGTCAGTCGCTGAAGCTTTCTTT
CASRRSVAEAFF
>TRBV7-2|TRBD2|TRBJ2-3|few
TGTGCCAGCAGCTTAACACTAGCGGGGGGCCAGATGACAGATACGCAGTATTTT
CASSLTLAGGQMTDTQYF
>TRBV28|TRBD1|TRBJ1-2|once
TGTGCCAGCAGTCCCTCAACAGGGGGCTATGGCTACACCTTC
CASSPSTGGYGYTF
>TRBV7-9|TRBD2|TRBJ2-1|medium-sized
TGTGCCAGCGTTTCTCTAGCGGGATTGAACAATGAGCAGTTCTTC
CASVSLAGLNNEQFF
>TRBV11-3|TRBD1|TRBJ1-1|.
TGTGCCAGCAGCTTGACAGGGATGAACACTGAAGCTTTCTTT
CASSLTGMNTEAFF
>TRBV24-1|.|TRBJ2-3|.
TGTGCCACCAGTGATAGAGACGGGCGGGATACGCAGTATTTT
CATSDRDGRDTQYF
>TRBV3-1/TRBV3-2|.|TRBJ1-6|.
TGTGCCAGCAGCCCCCCGGCGGGAGCCCATTCACCCCTCCACTTT
CASSPPAGAHSPLHF
>TRBV9|TRBD2|TRBJ2-5|.
TGTGCCAGCAGCGTAGCCCCCCAGGGACTACAAAGGGAGACCCAGTACTTC
CASSVAPQGLQRETQYF
>TRBV25-1|.|TRBJ1-4|.
TGTGCCAGCAGTGAATACTGGGGGAATCGTGAAAAACTGTTTTTT
CASSEYWGNREKLFF
>TRBV7-2|.|TRBJ2-7|.
TGTGCCAGCAGCCCGTCCCTAGATAGCTTCTACGAGCAGTACTTC
CASSPSLDSFYEQYF
>TRBV29-1|.|TRBJ1-3|few
TGCAGCTACAGCACAGGAAACACCATATATTTT
CSYSTGNTIYF
>TRBV19|.|TRBJ1-1|.
TGTGCCAGTAGTATAGATCAAGGCAGGACGGCTTTCTTT
CASSIDQGRTAFF
>TRBV6-5|.|TRBJ2-1|.
TGTGCCAGCAGTTACTCGAGGGGGGGCAATGAGCAGTTCTTC
CASSYSRGGNEQFF
>TRBV27|TRBD1|TRBJ2-5|few
TGTGCCAGCAGGGGACAGGGGATAGAGACCCAGTACTTC
CASRGQGIETQYF
>TRBV11-3|.|TRBJ2-4|.
TGTGCCAGCAGCTTAGACGGGACGGTGGAAGGCATTCAGTACTTC
CASSLDGTVEGIQYF
>TRBV5-1|TRBD1|TRBJ2-2|.
TGCGCCAGCAGCTTGGTACAGGGGCGGAACACCGGGGAGCTGTTTTTT
CASSLVQGRNTGELFF
>TRBV30|.|TRBJ2-7|few
TGTGCCTGGAGCAGGGGTGGATACGAGCAGTACTTC
CAWSRGGYEQYF
>TRBV5-1|TRBD2|TRBJ2-1|.
TGCGCCAGCAGCCCCAAGACTAGCGGGAGTGAGGGCTACAATGAGCAGTTCTTC
CASSPKTSGSEGYNEQFF
>TRBV9|.|TRBJ2-3|.
TGTGCCAGCAGCGTAGATACAGGGCTCACAGATACGCAGTATTTT
CASSVDTGLTDTQYF
>TRBV7-8|.|TRBJ2-7|.
TGTGCCAGCAGCGCTCGCGGGGATACCTACGAGCAGTACTTC
CASSARGDTYEQYF
>TRBV5-8|.|TRBJ1-1|.
TGTGCCAACTCGGAGGGAGTCACTGAAGCTTTCTTT
CANSEGVTEAFF
>TRBV21-1|.|TRBJ2-5|.
TGTGCCAGCAGCAAGGCGACTAGGGGCTTCCAAGAGACCCAGTACTTC
CASSKATRGFQETQYF
>TRBV2|.|TRBJ2-2|once
TGTGCCAGCAGTGAAGCAGAATTCACCGGGGAGCTGTTTTTT
CASSEAEFTGELFF
>TRBV11-3|TRBD2|TRBJ2-1|.
TGTGCCAGCAGCACTAGCGGGAGAACGAATGAGCAGTTCTTC
CASSTSGRTNEQFF
>TRBV6-5|TRBD1|TRBJ2-3|many
TGTGCCAGCAGCCCAGGGGGCAAAGGGGCAGATACGCAGTATTTT
CASSPGGKGADTQYF
>TRBV24-1|.|TRBJ1-1|.
TGTGCCACGGCCCCCACCCCGAACACTGAAGCTTTCTTT
CATAPTPNTEAFF
>TRBV18|.|TRBJ2-7|.
TGTGCCAGCTCTGGGGGGACGGGGAGCTCCTACGAGCAGTACTTC
CASSGGTGSSYEQYF
>TRBV19|.|TRBJ1-4|.
TGTGCCAGTAGTATCGGTGCTTCTAATGAAAAACTGTTTTTT
CASSIGASNEKLFF